Here is one TCR beta chain with its context. Its antigen is undetermined. The germline gives CDR1 MGHRA, CDR2 YSYEKL. Trimming at V came to 3 bases and at J to 3 bases, leaving 5 bases not matched to a gene. The CDR3 length is 16 residues. The source of the sample is a study of T cell responses to AZD1222 COVID-19 vaccine. Findings and limits, study-wide: Sampling captured repertoires only after the peak T cell response. Dominant at 160-218 and 743-854, vaccine-associated CD4 TCRs also spanned spike. Donors in the cohort were predominantly white British and more often female, and clonal diversity was possibly underestimated. Baseline seropositivity occurred in only a handful of AZD1222 recipients.

The protocol was immunoSEQ multiplex PCR, while the TCRdb copy is restricted to in-frame clones and leaves out a portion. This table holds about 110,000 clones, approximately 90% found once. This chain connects TRBV4-1 to TRBJ2-6, with TRBD1 matching over 7 bases. The source is an adult in good health. Specimen: peripheral blood, collected on day 0 of MenACWY control vaccination. This CDR3 reads CASSHRQGIGANVLTF. The CDR3, as DNA: TGCGCCAGCAGCCACAGACAGGGTATTGGGGCCAACGTCCTGACTTTC.